This passage covers 25 T cell receptor beta chains from one sample sequenced in a study of blood T cell repertoires in COVID-19. Sequencing used immunoSEQ multiplex PCR; TCRdb keeps in-frame clones, though not all of them. The sample has some 200,000 clones, 75% to 80% seen once. Sample: peripheral blood. These receptors were obtained from a woman in her 70s with acute or convalescent COVID-19.

The rearrangement links TRBV5-1 to TRBJ2-7, with D maybe TRBD1 (6 bases). The CDR3 contains 15 residues. Germline lookup yields CDR1 SGHRS and CDR2 YFSETQ. Trimming left V 3 bases short and J 6 bases short, with 19 bases between. This chain's CDR3 is CASSSQTGAAPEQYF. In DNA, the CDR3 is TGCGCCAGCAGCTCCCAGACAGGCGCCGCCCCCGAGCAGTACTTC.

This chain joins TRBV1 and TRBJ2-1; the DNA was not used to check the table's D call, TRBD2. TRBV1 is deemed a pseudogene. The CDR3 is 17 residues long. The CDR3 bases are TGCACCAGCAGCCAAGAGTCGGTGCTAGCGGGAGGCGACGGGCAGTTCTTC. Translation gives CTSSQESVLAGGDGQFF.

The chain carries TRBV5-1 and TRBJ2-3, with 8 bases lining up with TRBD2. This CDR3 has 17 amino acids. V lost 3 bases, J lost 2 bases, and 11 bases stayed unmatched. CDR1 is SGHRS and CDR2 is YFSETQ in the germline V gene. This CDR3 reads CASSSPISGTITDTQYF. CDR3 sequence (DNA): TGCGCCAGCAGCTCGCCGATTAGCGGGACTATCACAGATACGCAGTATTTT.

The chain is built from TRBV15 and TRBJ2-5; D is ambiguous. CDR1 and CDR2 from the germline V gene are LNHNV and YYDKDF (reference sequence). The CDR3 extends over 14 amino acids. V lost 5 bases to trimming and J lost 5 bases, with 15 bases between them. The CDR3 DNA is TGTGCCACCAGCCGCAGCGATCTGGGTGAGACCCAGTACTTC. It encodes CATSRSDLGETQYF. The whole variable domain, remainder taken from reference TRBV15 and TRBJ2-5, is DAMVIQNPRYQVTQFGKPVTLSCSQTLNHNVMYWYQQKSSQAPKLLFHYYDKDFNNEADTPDNFQSRRPNTSFCFLDIRSPGLGDTAMYLCATSRSDLGETQYFGPGTRLLVL.

A few counts support this clone. V and J are TRBV7-9 and TRBJ1-3; D not certain. The V gene's germline CDR1 is SEHNR and CDR2 FQNEAQ (reference sequence). V lost 1 base and J lost 3, with 10 bases in between. The CDR3 extends over 15 amino acids. As DNA, the CDR3 is TGTGCCAGCAGCTTAGTAACTGGAGGTGGAAACACCATATATTTT. The encoded protein is CASSLVTGGGNTIYF.

J is TRBJ1-5 and V is TRBV7-9; possibly TRBD1 for D (5 bases). The CDR3 covers 12 residues. Germline assignment: CDR1 SEHNR and CDR2 FQNEAQ (reference sequence). V was pared by 2 bases and J by 11 bases, with 10 bases between. The CDR3 region has the DNA TGTGCCAGCAGCTTATGGGGGGAAGCCCAGCATTTT. As protein: CASSLWGEAQHF.

At least ten counts were recorded for this clone. The chain combines TRBV28 with TRBJ1-6; 7 bases match TRBD1. CDR3 length equals 15 residues. The germline V gene has CDR1 MDHEN and CDR2 SYDVKM. Trimming took 4 bases from V and 8 from J; bases not matched to a gene: 8. CDR3 coding DNA: TGTGCCAGCAGTTCGGGACAGATTGTAGATTCACCCCTCCACTTT. Its translation: CASSSGQIVDSPLHF.

The chain links TRBV30 to TRBJ2-3, with TRBD2 identical over 16 bases. V trimming: 5 bases; J trimming: 4 bases; junction bases outside the gene matches: 3. The germline gives CDR1 GTSNPN, CDR2 SVGIG (reference sequence). This CDR3 has 15 amino acids. In nucleotides, the CDR3 is TGTGCCTGGGGGGGACTAGCGGGAGGGGCAGATACGCAGTATTTT. Protein: CAWGGLAGGADTQYF.

The chain carries TRBV19 and TRBJ1-1; the D is unclear. Trimming stripped 4 bases from V and 4 bases from J, with 10 bases between. This CDR3 has 13 amino acids. Germline CDR1 reads LNHDA; CDR2 reads SQIVND (reference sequence). The CDR3 protein is CASSSRRSTEAFF. CDR3 in DNA: TGTGCCAGTAGTAGCCGGAGGAGCACTGAAGCTTTCTTT.

The rearrangement links TRBV6-5 to TRBJ2-7; a weak D match, TRBD1 (5 bases). The CDR3 sequence is 15 residues long. Germline V gene sequence: CDR1 MNHEY, CDR2 SVGAGI. Trimming removed 7 bases from V and 1 base from J, with 17 bases in between. CDR3 in DNA: TGTGCCAGCACCCTCAGGTCCCAGGGATCCTACGAGCAGTACTTC. Protein product: CASTLRSQGSYEQYF.

The V call is TRBV3-1 (or the pseudogene TRBV3-2), the J call TRBJ1-6; no clear D gene. The CDR3 is 14 amino acids. Trimming stripped 0 bases from V and 7 bases from J, with 7 bases between. Germline-derived CDR1 and CDR2 are LGHDT and YNNKEL (reference sequence). CDR3 loop: CASSQDPGNSPLHF. In DNA form, the CDR3 reads TGTGCCAGCAGCCAAGACCCAGGAAATTCACCCCTCCACTTT.

This clone is a singleton in its sample. This CDR3 reads CAFLGQPNSPLHF. The CDR3 region has the DNA TGTGCCTTCTTGGGACAACCAAATTCACCCCTCCACTTT. The rearrangement joins TRBV2 to TRBJ1-6; weak D call: TRBD1 (6 bases). Germline-derived CDR1 and CDR2 are SNHLY and FYNNEI. V lost 11 bases to trimming and J lost 7 bases, with 15 bases between them. The CDR3 is made up of 13 amino acids. Complete variable domain (other parts from reference TRBV2 and TRBJ1-6): EPEVTQTPSHQVTQMGQEVILRCVPISNHLYFYWYRQILGQKVEFLVSFYNNEISEKSEIFDDQFSVERPDGSNFTLKIRSTKLEDSAMYFCAFLGQPNSPLHFGNGTRLTVT.

The CDR3 DNA follows: TGTGCCAGCAGTGAGCCGGGACTAGCGGGCAACAATGAGCAGTTCTTC. Translating it yields CASSEPGLAGNNEQFF. The chain has TRBV6-1 and TRBJ2-1; 12 positions match TRBD2. V shed 3 bases and J 5 bases; nucleotides not matched to a gene: 5. Germline V CDR1 and CDR2: MNHNS, SASEGT. This CDR3 region has 16 residues.

V is TRBV15 and J is TRBJ1-3, with TRBD1 as a possible D gene (5 bases). The germline gives CDR1 LNHNV, CDR2 YYDKDF (reference sequence). The CDR3 consists of 20 residues. The germline V and J ends were trimmed by 0 bases and 0 bases, with 21 bases remaining between them. CDR3 sequence: CATSRDDAQGRLFSGNTIYF. CDR3 sequence (DNA): TGTGCCACCAGCAGAGATGACGCCCAGGGAAGACTGTTCTCTGGAAACACCATATATTTT.

The J gene is TRBJ1-5, the V gene TRBV19; 11 bases align to TRBD1. Per the germline V gene, CDR1 is LNHDA and CDR2 is SQIVND (reference sequence). This CDR3 has 15 amino acids. V shed 11 bases and J 4 bases; nucleotides not matched to a gene: 10. CDR3 sequence (DNA): TGTGCCGTGGGACAGGGGGGGGGAAAGAATCAGCCCCAGCATTTT. Protein: CAVGQGGGKNQPQHF.

The V call is TRBV19, the J call TRBJ2-1; 11 positions agree with TRBD1. This CDR3 comprises 16 residues. Germline V gene sequence: CDR1 LNHDA, CDR2 SQIVND (reference sequence). V lost 5 bases to trimming and J lost 9 bases; unmatched junction nucleotides: 12. The CDR3 DNA follows: TGTGCCAGTAGTGGACAGGGGGCTAGGTCTCGGGGTGAGCAGTTCTTC. Residues: CASSGQGARSRGEQFF.

The genes are TRBV30 and TRBJ2-2; D perhaps matches TRBD2 (6 bases). V lost 3 bases, J lost 4 bases, and 18 bases lay in between. Germline lookup yields CDR1 GTSNPN and CDR2 SVGIG (reference sequence). The CDR3 contains 16 residues. CDR3 bases: TGTGCCTGGAGGGGGGGAGAAAACCGGGCCACCGGGGAGCTGTTTTTT. This gives the protein CAWRGGENRATGELFF.

The chain recombines TRBV29-1 with TRBJ2-1; 10 positions match TRBD2. Germline lookup yields CDR1 SQVTM and CDR2 ANQGSEA. Unmatched junction bases numbered 7, after V lost 0 bases and J lost 2 bases. The length of the CDR3 is 17 residues. CDR3 region: CSVEDQWLAGAYNEQFF. As DNA, the CDR3 is TGCAGCGTTGAAGATCAGTGGCTAGCGGGGGCCTACAATGAGCAGTTCTTC.

About this clone: Germline and junction disagree at one end, which may indicate a read error. Other DNA sequences in the sample encode the same CDR3. The chain uses TRBV11-2 and TRBJ1-6; D not certain. The CDR3 runs to 14 residues. Germline V gene lookup returns CDR1 SGHAT and CDR2 FQNNGV. The CDR3 loop is CASSLEHDVTPLHF. The CDR3 bases are TGTGCCAGTAGCTTAGAACACGATGTGACACCCCTCCACTTT.

The chain joins TRBV18 to TRBJ2-1, with TRBD1 matching over 8 bases. This CDR3 region has 13 residues. In germline, CDR1 is KGHSH, CDR2 LQKENI. V dropped 0 bases and J dropped 10; count of bases not matched to a gene: 2. The CDR3 sequence is CASSPPDRAEQFF. The CDR3 coding sequence is TGTGCCAGCTCACCACCGGACAGGGCGGAGCAGTTCTTC. Looking up the rest from reference TRBV18 and TRBJ2-1 gives the full variable domain: NAGVMQNPRHLVRRRGQEARLRCSPMKGHSHVYWYRQLPEEGLKFMVYLQKENIIDESGMPKERFSAEFPKEGPSILRIQQVVRGDSAAYFCASSPPDRAEQFFGPGTRLTVL.

This clone was observed a single time. The rearrangement uses TRBV11-2 and TRBJ2-3, with D perhaps TRBD2 (5 bases). Germline loops: CDR1 SGHAT, CDR2 FQNNGV. Between the trimmed V and J ends, which lost 5 bases and 5 bases, there was a span of 26 bases. This CDR3 has 18 residues. CDR3 DNA sequence: TGTGCCAGCAGCCCAACTACCCGAGCGCGGGTTCTGGGAGATACGCAGTATTTT. Translated, it gives CASSPTTRARVLGDTQYF.

The chain has TRBV19 and TRBJ1-1; D perhaps matches TRBD1 (5 bases). V dropped 6 bases and J dropped 3 bases, with 11 bases sitting between them. CDR3 length: 13 amino acids. Per germline, CDR1 LNHDA and CDR2 SQIVND (reference sequence). The CDR3 DNA sequence: TGTGCCAGTAGCAGGGTTGGAGACACTGAAGCTTTCTTT. It encodes CASSRVGDTEAFF.

The rearrangement uses TRBV7-9 and TRBJ1-1; 7 bases fit TRBD1. The V and J ends lost 6 bases and 0 bases, in that order; junction bases with no gene match: 4. The CDR3 contains 14 residues. Germline loops: CDR1 SEHNR, CDR2 FQNEAQ (reference sequence). In DNA, the CDR3 is TGTGCCAGCAGATGGGGACAGTTGAACACTGAAGCTTTCTTT. It encodes CASRWGQLNTEAFF.

The rearrangement joins TRBV30 to TRBJ2-6; 7 nucleotides line up with TRBD2. CDR1 and CDR2 from the germline V gene are GTSNPN and SVGIG (reference sequence). After removal of 4 bases from V and 0 bases from J, the junction contained 9 bases not matched to a gene. The CDR3 is 17 residues long. For the CDR3, the DNA is TGTGCCTGGACTGGGGGGGTTCTAATCTCTGGGGCCAACGTCCTGACTTTC. Translated: CAWTGGVLISGANVLTF.

V is TRBV6-5 and J is TRBJ2-5, with 9 bases fitting TRBD1. Germline CDR1 reads MNHEY; CDR2 reads SVGAGI. V trimming: 9 bases; J trimming: 6 bases; junction bases outside the gene matches: 11. This CDR3 contains 14 residues. Here the CDR3 reads CASIRGTGLKTQYF. CDR3 nucleotide sequence: TGTGCCAGTATTCGTGGGACAGGGTTGAAGACCCAGTACTTC.